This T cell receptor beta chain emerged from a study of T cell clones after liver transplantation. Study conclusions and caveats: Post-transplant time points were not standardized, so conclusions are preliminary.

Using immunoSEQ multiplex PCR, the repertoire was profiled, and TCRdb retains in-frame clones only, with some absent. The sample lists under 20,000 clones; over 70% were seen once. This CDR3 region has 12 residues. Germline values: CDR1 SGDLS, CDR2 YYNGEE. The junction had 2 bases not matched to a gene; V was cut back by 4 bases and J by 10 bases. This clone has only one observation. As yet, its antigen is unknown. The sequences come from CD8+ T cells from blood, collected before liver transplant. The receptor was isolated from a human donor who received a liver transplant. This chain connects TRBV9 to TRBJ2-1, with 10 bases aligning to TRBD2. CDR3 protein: CASSLAGEEQFF. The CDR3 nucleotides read TGTGCCAGCAGCCTAGCGGGAGAGGAGCAGTTCTTC.